The present TCR beta chain was sequenced within a study (dated by TCRdb to 2021 to 2024). Here is what the overall study found, with its caveats: According to the authors, more investigation is needed, including longitudinal sampling and evaluation of a control group.

For TCR beta sequencing, genomic DNA was taken from unsorted PBMCs, and those PBMCs had been isolated from peripheral blood. Notes on this clone: Its antigen remains undetermined. The record has no base qualities; no much larger clone is one base away.

Survey-level sequencing on the immunoSEQ platform was used to profile the TCR beta chain repertoires. The authors' analysis ran thus. Repertoire diversity was quantified by the inverse Simpson index, and CDR3 amino acid length spectratypes and V-J pairing frequencies were compared. Clonotypes specific to SARS-CoV-2, CMV, influenza A and EBV were annotated by matching TCR beta CDR3 sequences against VDJdb. TCRdb obtained this table from immuneACCESS and retained in-frame rearrangements with V and J assigned. These tables miss some clones; where compared with another copy, unresolved V genes account for less than half of the shortfall, and the remainder is unexplained. V and J calls and clone size come straight from that table; D and trimming were deduced from the DNA. This sample holds approximately 70,000 clones; about 93% were observed only once. Of the sample, 4.4% falls within the top ten clones.

CDR1 and CDR2 are read off the germline V gene as MNHEY and SVGEGT. V sheds 0 bases and J sheds 12 bases, leaving 12 bases between their ends. From the cysteine through the phenylalanine, the CDR3 covers 12 amino acids. Of the read, only the CDR3 DNA is kept; its 36 bases are in frame from base 1. The sequence derives from a man in his forties with rheumatoid arthritis. This chain joins TRBV6-2 or TRBV6-3 to TRBJ2-7; a confident D gene designation cannot be given. Material: PBMCs. The CDR3 has the sequence CASSYSARPGYF. The DNA sequence is TGTGCCAGCAGTTACTCTGCCAGGCCGGGGTACTTC.